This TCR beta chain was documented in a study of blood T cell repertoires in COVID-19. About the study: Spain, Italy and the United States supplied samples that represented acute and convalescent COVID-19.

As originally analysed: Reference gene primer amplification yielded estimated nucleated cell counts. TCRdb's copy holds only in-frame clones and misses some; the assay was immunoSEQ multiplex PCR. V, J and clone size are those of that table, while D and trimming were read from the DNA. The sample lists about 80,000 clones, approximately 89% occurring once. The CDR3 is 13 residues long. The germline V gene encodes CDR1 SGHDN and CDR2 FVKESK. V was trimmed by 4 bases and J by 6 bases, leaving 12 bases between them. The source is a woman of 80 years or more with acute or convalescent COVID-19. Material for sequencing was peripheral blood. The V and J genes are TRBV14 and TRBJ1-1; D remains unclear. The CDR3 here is CASSRHGTAEAFF. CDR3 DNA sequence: TGTGCCAGCAGCCGACATGGCACGGCTGAAGCTTTCTTT.